This T cell receptor (beta chain) was retrieved from a study of graft-versus-host responses after intestinal transplantation. As for the study in general: Induction using anti-thymocyte globulin, followed by tacrolimus and steroids for approximately three years, was given to all recipients. General study results and limits: Researchers found GvH clones in recipient marrow, and some showed up first in ileum or blood.

As concerns this clone: Its cognate antigen is unknown.

Germline CDR1 reads SGHTA; CDR2 reads FQGTGA. The trim removed 5 bases at V and 3 bases at J, leaving 6 bases unmatched. There are 14 residues in the CDR3. Clones were read by immunoSEQ multiplex PCR, and TCRdb kept only the in-frame ones, dropping some. The table shows about 110,000 clones, with roughly 86% occurring only once. Sequenced material: unstimulated CD4+ T cells sorted from spleen or lymph node cells, taken before transplant. This chain uses TRBV7-3 with TRBJ1-2, with 7 positions matching TRBD1. The source is a human donor who was the organ donor for an intestinal transplant. The CDR3 nucleotides are TGTGCCAGCAGCGCCCGCAGGGGGGACTATGGCTACACCTTC. Protein product: CASSARRGDYGYTF.